The 25 T cell receptor beta chains in this list originate from one sample, sequenced in a study of OX40 agonist ivuxolimab in advanced cancers. The assay was immunoSEQ multiplex PCR, and TCRdb's table has in-frame clones only and misses some. The sample carries around 86,000 clones, roughly 80% recorded once. Material: CD4+ or CD8+ T cells sorted from blood, obtained in a trial of the OX40 agonist ivuxolimab. All receptors derive from an adult with an advanced solid tumor such as melanoma, head and neck, liver or kidney cancer.

The rearrangement joins TRBV28 to TRBJ2-3; D unresolved. The length of the CDR3 is 11 residues. Trimming removed 6 bases from V and 6 bases from J, with 7 bases in between. Germline assignment: CDR1 MDHEN and CDR2 SYDVKM. The CDR3: CASSPADTQYF. Written as DNA, the CDR3 is TGTGCCAGCAGCCCGGCGGATACGCAGTATTTT.

This clone was picked up a small number of times. The chain couples TRBV19 to TRBJ1-5, with D possibly matching TRBD1 (5 bases). V lost 4 bases and J 3 bases, leaving 13 bases between the germline ends. The germline V gene encodes CDR1 LNHDA and CDR2 SQIVND (reference sequence). This CDR3 spans 15 amino acids. The CDR3 is CASSKSRGSNQPQHF. The CDR3 DNA reads as TGTGCCAGTAGTAAGTCTAGGGGATCCAATCAGCCCCAGCATTTT.

The chain recombines TRBV4-1 with TRBJ2-1, with D perhaps assigned TRBD1 or TRBD2 (5 bases each). The V and J ends lost 4 bases and 10 bases respectively, with 17 bases between them. From germline, CDR1 is MGHRA and CDR2 YSYEKL. The CDR3 has 14 amino acids. The CDR3 DNA reads TGCGCCAGCAGCCTGATAGGGACCCTGGGCGAGCAGTTCTTC. This codes for CASSLIGTLGEQFF.

The chain is built from TRBV30 and TRBJ2-5, with 9 bases that match TRBD1. V shed 1 base and J 4 bases; nucleotides not matched to a gene: 4. Per the germline V gene, CDR1 is GTSNPN and CDR2 is SVGIG (reference sequence). The CDR3 has 14 residues. CDR3: CAWSATGGRETQYF. CDR3 nucleotides: TGTGCCTGGAGTGCGACAGGGGGGAGAGAGACCCAGTACTTC.

This sequence joins TRBV7-6 and TRBJ2-5; D gene uncertain. Germline V lookup: CDR1 SGHVS, CDR2 FNYEAQ. The CDR3 contains 15 residues. V dropped 1 base and J dropped 1 base, with 10 bases sitting between them. CDR3 bases: TGTGCCAGCAGCTTAGTTGGCGGTTTCCAAGAGACCCAGTACTTC. Amino acid sequence: CASSLVGGFQETQYF.

The chain uses TRBV27 and TRBJ2-6; possible D gene TRBD1, 7 bases. Germline values: CDR1 MNHEY, CDR2 SMNVEV (reference sequence). The V and J ends lost 4 bases and 1 base respectively, with 14 bases between them. The CDR3 consists of 17 residues. The CDR3 DNA reads as TGTGCCAGCAGTTCGCAGGGGGGCTTGTCTGGGGCCAACGTCCTGACTTTC. It is translated as CASSSQGGLSGANVLTF.

The gene calls are TRBV4-1 and TRBJ1-1; no definite D call. Germline values: CDR1 MGHRA, CDR2 YSYEKL. Trimming pared 0 bases from V and 4 bases from J, leaving 21 bases between. CDR3 length: 18 amino acids. This CDR3 reads CASSQDPKEIGMSTEAFF. The CDR3 DNA is TGCGCCAGCAGCCAAGATCCTAAGGAGATAGGAATGAGCACTGAAGCTTTCTTT.

This clone has only one observation. The chain recombines TRBV7-2 with TRBJ2-2, with D uncertain. This CDR3 contains 16 residues. Germline assignment: CDR1 SGHTA and CDR2 FQGNSA. Trimming stripped 2 bases from V and 4 bases from J, with 14 bases between. CDR3 DNA sequence: TGTGCCAGCAGCTTAAGTTATGACCCCCGCACCGGGGAGCTGTTTTTT. This gives the protein CASSLSYDPRTGELFF. The variable domain in full, with the rest retrieved from reference TRBV7-2 and TRBJ2-2, is GAGVSQSPSNKVTEKGKDVELRCDPISGHTALYWYRQSLGQGLEFLIYFQGNSAPDKSGLPSDRFSAERTGGSVSTLTIQRTQQEDSAVYLCASSLSYDPRTGELFFGEGSRLTVL.

This clone was detected a few times. The rearrangement joins TRBV28 to TRBJ1-1; unclear D gene. Trimming left V 5 bases short and J 1 base short, with 11 bases between. The CDR3 runs to 14 residues. Germline lookup yields CDR1 MDHEN and CDR2 SYDVKM. DNA of the CDR3: TGTGCCAGCAGTCCTTTAGAACAGAACACTGAAGCTTTCTTT. It encodes CASSPLEQNTEAFF.

This clone was seen a single time. This chain connects TRBV6-5 to TRBJ2-4, with TRBD1 as a possible D gene (6 bases). The germline V gene encodes CDR1 MNHEY and CDR2 SVGAGI. V lost 5 bases and J 7 bases, leaving 18 bases between the germline ends. This CDR3 has 15 residues. CDR3 sequence (DNA): TGTGCCAGCAGTCCTTCCCGGGGCCAGGGGAACATTCAGTACTTC. It encodes CASSPSRGQGNIQYF.

The chain joins TRBV4-1 to TRBJ1-3; no firm D call. Trimming removed 1 base at V and 2 bases at J, with 3 bases between. CDR1 is MGHRA, CDR2 YSYEKL, per germline. There are 13 residues in the CDR3. The CDR3 here is CASSQGAGNTIYF. The CDR3, as DNA: TGCGCCAGCAGCCAAGGGGCTGGAAACACCATATATTTT.

The V and J genes are TRBV27 and TRBJ1-4, with TRBD1 as a possible D gene (6 bases). The V gene lost 7 bases and the J gene lost 8 bases, with 17 bases spanning the gap. The CDR3 has 14 amino acids. Germline assignment: CDR1 MNHEY and CDR2 SMNVEV (reference sequence). CDR3: CASTSGGEGEKLFF. The CDR3 nucleotides are TGTGCCAGCACCTCCGGGGGCGAAGGGGAAAAACTGTTTTTT.

This clone was seen once. V usage is TRBV5-6 and J usage is TRBJ2-5; 10 bases line up with TRBD2. V trimming: 4 bases; J trimming: 5 bases; junction bases outside the gene matches: 8. Germline lookup yields CDR1 SGHDT and CDR2 YYEEEE. The CDR3 is 15 amino acids. CDR3 in amino acids: CASSPAGGPRETQYF. CDR3 coding DNA: TGTGCCAGCAGCCCAGCGGGGGGGCCGAGGGAGACCCAGTACTTC.

This chain connects TRBV29-1 to TRBJ2-1; D perhaps matches TRBD2 (6 bases). V was pared by 2 bases and J by 11 bases, with 10 bases between. From germline, CDR1 is SQVTM and CDR2 ANQGSEA. This CDR3 has 11 amino acids. This CDR3 reads CSVERGGKQFF. The DNA for the CDR3 is TGCAGCGTTGAACGTGGGGGGAAGCAGTTCTTC.

The CDR3 DNA sequence: TGCGCCAGCAGCCTTTTACAGGGGAGGACTGAAGCTTTCTTT. Translated, it gives CASSLLQGRTEAFF. V gene TRBV4-3 combines with J gene TRBJ1-1, with 7 bases that match TRBD1. The CDR3 consists of 14 residues. With 4 bases clipped from V and 5 bases from J, the junction kept 7 bases outside the gene matches. Germline values: CDR1 LGHNA, CDR2 YSLEER.

The gene calls are TRBV14 and TRBJ1-2; TRBD1 matches 8 bases. Germline-derived CDR1 and CDR2 are SGHDN and FVKESK. V was pared by 0 bases and J by 8 bases, with 5 bases of the junction left unmatched. The CDR3 loop spans 14 amino acids. The CDR3 coding sequence is TGTGCCAGCAGCCAAGACAGGGGGCAATGGGGCTACACCTTC. The encoded protein is CASSQDRGQWGYTF. The full variable domain, with the rest looked up from reference TRBV14 and TRBJ1-2, is EAGVTQFPSHSVIEKGQTVTLRCDPISGHDNLYWYRRVMGKEIKFLLHFVKESKQDESGMPNNRFLAERTGGTYSTLKVQPAELEDSGVYFCASSQDRGQWGYTFGSGTRLTVV.

The rearrangement uses TRBV7-2 and TRBJ2-1, with 10 bases aligning to TRBD2. CDR3 length equals 14 residues. Trimming cost V 3 bases and J 10 bases; bases outside gene matches: 6. The germline CDR1 and CDR2 sequences are SGHTA and FQGNSA. Written as DNA, the CDR3 is TGTGCCAGCAGCTTGGCTAGCGGGGGCCCAGAGCAGTTCTTC. Residues: CASSLASGGPEQFF.

This chain links TRBV2 with TRBJ2-1; 7 bases are a match to TRBD1. CDR1 is SNHLY, CDR2 FYNNEI, per germline. J was trimmed by 4 bases and V by 5 bases; bases with no gene match: 11. The CDR3 runs to 16 residues. The CDR3 region has the DNA TGTGCCAGCAGTCCTCCGGGACAGACTTCTTACAATGAGCAGTTCTTC. Translating it yields CASSPPGQTSYNEQFF.

V and J are TRBV4-3 and TRBJ1-1; D remains unclear. The CDR3 contains 14 residues. Trimming took 4 bases from V and 1 from J, leaving 10 bases between them. Germline CDR1 LGHNA, CDR2 YSLEER. DNA of the CDR3: TGCGCCAGCAGCCCCGAGTGGGGGAACACTGAAGCTTTCTTT. It yields the protein CASSPEWGNTEAFF.

The chain uses TRBV7-2 and TRBJ2-7, with TRBD2 matching 8 bases. The CDR3 has 15 residues. The trim removed 2 bases at V and 2 bases at J, leaving 5 bases unmatched. CDR1 and CDR2 (germline): SGHTA, FQGNSA. The CDR3 reads CASSLLTSGAYEQYV. CDR3 in DNA: TGTGCCAGCAGCTTATTAACTAGCGGTGCCTACGAGCAGTACGTC.

The rearrangement uses TRBV11-2 and TRBJ2-3, with TRBD2 matching 13 bases. Germline CDR1 reads SGHAT; CDR2 reads FQNNGV. The CDR3 totals 15 residues. J was trimmed by 6 bases and V by 1 base; bases with no gene match: 1. CDR3 in DNA: TGTGCCAGCAGCTTAGCGACTAGCGGGGGGGATACGCAGTATTTT. Translating it yields CASSLATSGGDTQYF. Full variable domain (outside the CDR3, taken from reference TRBV11-2 and TRBJ2-3): EAGVAQSPRYKIIEKRQSVAFWCNPISGHATLYWYQQILGQGPKLLIQFQNNGVVDDSQLPKDRFSAERLKGVDSTLKIQPAKLEDSAVYLCASSLATSGGDTQYFGPGTRLTVL.

V and J are TRBV9 and TRBJ1-1; 7 positions match TRBD1. Germline values: CDR1 SGDLS, CDR2 YYNGEE. Trimming removed 2 bases from V and 1 base from J; junction bases left unmatched: 5. This CDR3 has 15 amino acids. CDR3 DNA sequence: TGTGCCAGCAGCGTGAGCGACAGGGCGAACACTGAAGCTTTCTTT. Residues: CASSVSDRANTEAFF.

This chain joins TRBV19 and TRBJ2-2; TRBD1 matches 10 bases. The CDR3 totals 17 residues. V was clipped by 4 bases and J by 2 bases; unmatched bases: 7. CDR1 is LNHDA and CDR2 is SQIVND in the germline V gene (reference sequence). CDR3 sequence: CASSNPWTGGNTGELFF. The CDR3 DNA sequence: TGTGCCAGTAGTAACCCGTGGACAGGGGGTAACACCGGGGAGCTGTTTTTT.

The genes are TRBV2 and TRBJ2-7; 9 nucleotides align to TRBD2. The CDR3 length is 13 residues. Germline CDR1 and CDR2: SNHLY and FYNNEI. V gave up 4 bases and J gave up 6 bases; unmatched junction bases: 4. The CDR3 protein is CASSGTAGGEQYF. In DNA, the CDR3 is TGTGCCAGCAGTGGGACAGCGGGGGGCGAGCAGTACTTC.

A few counts support this clone. The rearrangement uses TRBV28 and TRBJ2-7; D uncertain. From germline, CDR1 is MDHEN and CDR2 SYDVKM. The CDR3 spans 14 residues. V was pared by 5 bases and J by 2 bases, with 13 bases between. Written as DNA, the CDR3 is TGTGCCAGCAGTAACCCAAGGGTGACCTACGAGCAGTACGTC. Protein product: CASSNPRVTYEQYV.